This T cell receptor (beta chain) was sequenced in a study of blood T cell repertoires in COVID-19. Per the study methods: Reference gene primers were amplified, and this amplification served to estimate nucleated cell counts. The assay was immunoSEQ multiplex PCR, and TCRdb's table has in-frame clones only and misses some. Clone size and V and J calls were adopted from that table, with D and trimming inferred from the DNA. The table lists 200,000 to 300,000 clones, just under 90% of them singletons. J gave up 6 bases and V 3 bases, and 7 bases lay outside the gene matches. This CDR3 has 15 residues. The V gene's germline CDR1 is MNHNS and CDR2 SASEGT.

Sequenced: peripheral blood. The sequence was collected from a woman in her 40s with acute or convalescent COVID-19. The chain employs TRBV6-1 and TRBJ1-1; 10 bases are shared with TRBD1. This CDR3 reads CASSEQTGGKAEAFF. CDR3 coding DNA: TGTGCCAGCAGTGAGCAGACAGGGGGCAAAGCTGAAGCTTTCTTT.